Shown below are 12 T cell receptor beta chains from a single sample sequenced in a study of monozygotic twins with inflammatory bowel disease (dated by TCRdb to the late 2010s). The library relied on 5' RACE. The instrument given in TCRdb is Illumina HiSeq 2500. Following reprocessing of the reads by TCRdb, the data hold one row per CDR3 protein sequence and no DNA is available. This sample's table has entries for about 440,000 distinct CDR3 sequences. The ten biggest clones cover 2% to 3% of the sample. Sequencing was carried out using blood. These receptors all come from a human donor with ulcerative colitis or Crohn's disease, or a healthy co-twin of an affected twin (not recorded which).

The rearrangement uses TRBV7-3 and TRBJ2-2; no DNA is available, so the TRBD1 call from TCRdb remains unchecked. The CDR3 runs 16 residues. Germline CDR1 SGHTA, CDR2 FQGTGA. The CDR3 sequence is CASSSPGQGGTGELFF.

The rearrangement uses TRBV7-2 and TRBJ1-4. The length of the CDR3 is 14 residues. Germline CDR1 SGHTA, CDR2 FQGNSA. The CDR3 spells CASSLGGEHTEVFF. Looking up the rest from reference TRBV7-2 and TRBJ1-4 gives the full variable domain: GAGVSQSPSNKVTEKGKDVELRCDPISGHTALYWYRQSLGQGLEFLIYFQGNSAPDKSGLPSDRFSAERTGGSVSTLTIQRTQQEDSAVYLCASSLGGEHTEVFFGSGTQLSVL.

This chain uses TRBV4-3 with TRBJ2-3; without DNA, the TCRdb call of TRBD2 cannot be checked. Per germline, CDR1 LGHNA and CDR2 YSLEER. The CDR3 runs 16 residues. CDR3 residues: CASSTGLAGFADTQYF.

The gene calls are TRBV7-2 and TRBJ2-3. Germline CDR1 and CDR2: SGHTA and FQGNSA. This CDR3 is built from 15 residues. This CDR3 reads CASSQALAGTDTQYF.

The chain links TRBV7-3 to TRBJ2-3; TCRdb lists TRBD1, though no DNA is available to test this call. The CDR3 has 16 residues. CDR1 is SGHTA, CDR2 FQGTGA, per germline. CDR3 sequence: CASSPRRGPRTDTQYF.

The chain has TRBV18 and TRBJ1-5; TCRdb proposes TRBD1, but this gene call is untestable without DNA. The CDR3 runs 15 residues. The germline CDR1 and CDR2 sequences are KGHSH and LQKENI. The CDR3 is CASSREQVTNQPQHF.

The chain joins TRBV18 to TRBJ1-2; the D call from TCRdb, TRBD1, cannot be confirmed without DNA. The CDR3 covers 14 residues. Germline CDR1 and CDR2: KGHSH and LQKENI. The CDR3 sequence: CASSPSGQGYGYTF.

The rearrangement joins TRBV7-9 to TRBJ2-2; TCRdb designates TRBD2, a call that cannot be tested without DNA. The CDR3 extends over 16 amino acids. Per germline, CDR1 SEHNR and CDR2 FQNEAQ (reference sequence). The CDR3 sequence is CASSPPERGNTGELFF.

The V gene is TRBV11-1, the J gene TRBJ2-1; the D call of TRBD1 rests on TCRdb alone, since no DNA is present to check it. The CDR3 loop spans 15 amino acids. Germline values: CDR1 SGHAT, CDR2 FQDESV (reference sequence). The CDR3 loop reads CASSRGRTVYNEQFF.

The V call is TRBV12-3 or TRBV12-4, the J call TRBJ2-7; without DNA, the TCRdb call of TRBD2 cannot be checked. This CDR3 comprises 14 residues. CDR3 sequence reads: CASSFGLAGYEQYF.

The chain couples TRBV6-1 to TRBJ1-2. CDR1 and CDR2 from the germline V gene are MNHNS and SASEGT. The CDR3 totals 14 residues. CDR3 sequence reads: CASSEGGRFYGYTF.

The rearrangement uses TRBV7-2 and TRBJ2-1; as DNA is missing, the TRBD2 call by TCRdb cannot be tested. The CDR3 consists of 15 residues. Looked up from germline, CDR1 is SGHTA and CDR2 is FQGNSA. CDR3 region: CASSQRGLVGNEQFF.